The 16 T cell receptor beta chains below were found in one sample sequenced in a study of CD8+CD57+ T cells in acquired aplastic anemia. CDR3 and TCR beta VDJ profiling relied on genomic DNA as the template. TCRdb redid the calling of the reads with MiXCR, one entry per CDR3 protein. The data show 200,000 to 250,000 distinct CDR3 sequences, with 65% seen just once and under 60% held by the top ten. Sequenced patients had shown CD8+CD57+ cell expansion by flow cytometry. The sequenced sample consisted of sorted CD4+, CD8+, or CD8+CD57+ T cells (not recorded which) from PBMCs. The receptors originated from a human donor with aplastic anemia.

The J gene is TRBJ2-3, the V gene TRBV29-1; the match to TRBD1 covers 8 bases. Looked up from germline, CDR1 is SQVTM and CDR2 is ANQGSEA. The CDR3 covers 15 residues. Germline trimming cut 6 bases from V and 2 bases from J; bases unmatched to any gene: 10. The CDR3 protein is CSVRDRITPTDTQYF. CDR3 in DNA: TGCAGCGTCCGGGACAGGATTACACCCACAGATACGCAGTATTTT.

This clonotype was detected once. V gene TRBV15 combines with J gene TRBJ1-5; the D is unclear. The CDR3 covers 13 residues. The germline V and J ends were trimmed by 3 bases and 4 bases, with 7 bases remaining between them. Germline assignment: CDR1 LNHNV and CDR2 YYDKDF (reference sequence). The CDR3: CATSRVQNQPQHF. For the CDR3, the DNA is TGTGCCACCAGCAGGGTCCAAAATCAGCCCCAGCATTTT. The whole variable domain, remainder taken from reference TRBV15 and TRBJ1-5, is DAMVIQNPRYQVTQFGKPVTLSCSQTLNHNVMYWYQQKSSQAPKLLFHYYDKDFNNEADTPDNFQSRRPNTSFCFLDIRSPGLGDTAMYLCATSRVQNQPQHFGDGTRLSIL.

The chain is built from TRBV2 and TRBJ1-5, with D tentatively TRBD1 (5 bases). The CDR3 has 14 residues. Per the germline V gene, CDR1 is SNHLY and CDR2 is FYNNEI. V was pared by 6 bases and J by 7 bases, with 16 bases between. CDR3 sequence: CASSQVLGVQPQHF. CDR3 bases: TGTGCCAGCAGCCAAGTTCTAGGGGTCCAGCCCCAGCATTTT.

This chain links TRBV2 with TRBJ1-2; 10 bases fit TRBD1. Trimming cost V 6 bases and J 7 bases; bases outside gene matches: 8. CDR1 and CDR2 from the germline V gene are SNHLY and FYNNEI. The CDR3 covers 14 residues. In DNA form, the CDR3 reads TGTGCCAGCAGGAAAGAGACAGGGGGCGTTGGCTACACCTTC. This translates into CASRKETGGVGYTF. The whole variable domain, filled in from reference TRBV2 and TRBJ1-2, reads EPEVTQTPSHQVTQMGQEVILRCVPISNHLYFYWYRQILGQKVEFLVSFYNNEISEKSEIFDDQFSVERPDGSNFTLKIRSTKLEDSAMYFCASRKETGGVGYTFGSGTRLTVV.

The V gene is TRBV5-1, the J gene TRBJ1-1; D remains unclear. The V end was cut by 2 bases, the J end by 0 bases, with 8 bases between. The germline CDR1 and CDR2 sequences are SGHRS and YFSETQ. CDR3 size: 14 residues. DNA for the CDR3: TGCGCCAGCAGCTTCAAGGGCATGAACACTGAAGCTTTCTTT. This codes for CASSFKGMNTEAFF.

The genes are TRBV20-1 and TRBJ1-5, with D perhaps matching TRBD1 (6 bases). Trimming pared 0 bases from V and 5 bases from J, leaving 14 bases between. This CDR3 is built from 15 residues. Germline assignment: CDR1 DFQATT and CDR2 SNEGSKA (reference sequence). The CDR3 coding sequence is TGCAGTGCTAGAGATCGGGGACAAACTTATCAGCCCCAGCATTTT. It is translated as CSARDRGQTYQPQHF.

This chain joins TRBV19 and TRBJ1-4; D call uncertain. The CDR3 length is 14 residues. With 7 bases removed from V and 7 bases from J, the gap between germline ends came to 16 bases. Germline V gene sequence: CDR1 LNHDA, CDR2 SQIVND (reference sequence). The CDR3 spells CASTKAGNLEKLFF. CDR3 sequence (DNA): TGTGCCAGTACCAAAGCGGGGAACCTTGAAAAACTGTTTTTT.

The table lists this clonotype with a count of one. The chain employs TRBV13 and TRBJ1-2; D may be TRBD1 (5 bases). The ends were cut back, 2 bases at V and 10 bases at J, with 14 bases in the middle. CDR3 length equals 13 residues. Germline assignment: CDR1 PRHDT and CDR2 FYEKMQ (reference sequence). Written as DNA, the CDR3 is TGTGCCAGCAGCTTATCTCCGGGACTGGACTACACCTTC. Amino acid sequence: CASSLSPGLDYTF.

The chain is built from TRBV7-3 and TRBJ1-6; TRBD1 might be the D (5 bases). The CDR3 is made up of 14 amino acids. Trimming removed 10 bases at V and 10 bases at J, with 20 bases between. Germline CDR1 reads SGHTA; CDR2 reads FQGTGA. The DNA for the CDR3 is TGTGCCACCGGGGGGGTAATCAGCGGATCACCCCTCCACTTT. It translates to CATGGVISGSPLHF.

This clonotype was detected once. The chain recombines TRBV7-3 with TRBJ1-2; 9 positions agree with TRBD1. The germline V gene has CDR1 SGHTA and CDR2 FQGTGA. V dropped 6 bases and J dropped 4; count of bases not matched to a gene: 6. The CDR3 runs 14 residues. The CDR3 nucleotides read TGTGCCAGCAGTCTATTGGACAGGGGCTATGGCTACACCTTC. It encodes CASSLLDRGYGYTF. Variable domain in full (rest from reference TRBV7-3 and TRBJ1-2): GAGVSQTPSNKVTEKGKYVELRCDPISGHTALYWYRQSLGQGPEFLIYFQGTGAADDSGLPNDRFFAVRPEGSVSTLKIQRTERGDSAVYLCASSLLDRGYGYTFGSGTRLTVV.

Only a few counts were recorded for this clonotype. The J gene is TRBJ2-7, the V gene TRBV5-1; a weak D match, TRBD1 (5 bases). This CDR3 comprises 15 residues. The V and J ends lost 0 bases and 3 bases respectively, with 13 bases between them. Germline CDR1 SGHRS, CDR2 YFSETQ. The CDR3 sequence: CASSLEGQLRYEQYF. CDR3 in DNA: TGCGCCAGCAGCTTGGAGGGGCAGCTCCGCTACGAGCAGTACTTC. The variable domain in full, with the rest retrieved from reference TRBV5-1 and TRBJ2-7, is KAGVTQTPRYLIKTRGQQVTLSCSPISGHRSVSWYQQTPGQGLQFLFEYFSETQRNKGNFPGRFSGRQFSNSRSEMNVSTLELGDSALYLCASSLEGQLRYEQYFGPGTRLTVT.

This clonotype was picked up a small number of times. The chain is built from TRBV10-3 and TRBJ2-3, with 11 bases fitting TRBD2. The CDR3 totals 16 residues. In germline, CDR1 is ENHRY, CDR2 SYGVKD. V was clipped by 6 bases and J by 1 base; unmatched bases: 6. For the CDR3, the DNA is TGTGCCATCAGAGCGGGACTAGCGGACCGCACAGATACGCAGTATTTT. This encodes CAIRAGLADRTDTQYF.

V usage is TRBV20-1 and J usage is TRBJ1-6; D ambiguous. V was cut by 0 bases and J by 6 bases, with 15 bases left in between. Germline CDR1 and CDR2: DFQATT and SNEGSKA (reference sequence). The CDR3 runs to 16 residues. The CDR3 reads CSARDRRFASNSPLHF. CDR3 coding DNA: TGCAGTGCTAGAGATAGGCGGTTCGCCTCTAATTCACCCCTCCACTTT.

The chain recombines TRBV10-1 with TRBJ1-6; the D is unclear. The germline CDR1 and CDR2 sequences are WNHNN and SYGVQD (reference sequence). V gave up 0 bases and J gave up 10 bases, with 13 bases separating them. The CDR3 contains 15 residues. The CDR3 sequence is CASSESRRSGSPLHF. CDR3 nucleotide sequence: TGCGCCAGCAGTGAGTCGCGGCGGTCTGGGTCACCCCTCCACTTT.

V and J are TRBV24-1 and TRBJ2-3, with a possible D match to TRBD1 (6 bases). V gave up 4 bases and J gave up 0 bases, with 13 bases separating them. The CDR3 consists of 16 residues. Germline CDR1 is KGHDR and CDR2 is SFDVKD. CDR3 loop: CATSDPLQGSTDTQYF. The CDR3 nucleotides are TGTGCCACCAGTGACCCCCTCCAGGGGAGCACAGATACGCAGTATTTT.

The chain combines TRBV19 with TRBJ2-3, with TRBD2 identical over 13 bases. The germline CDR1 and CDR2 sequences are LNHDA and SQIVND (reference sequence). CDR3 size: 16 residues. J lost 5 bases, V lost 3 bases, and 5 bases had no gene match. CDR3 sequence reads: CASSITSGRAQDTQYF. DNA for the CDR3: TGTGCCAGTAGTATTACTAGCGGGAGGGCCCAAGATACGCAGTATTTT.